Shown below are 21 T cell receptor beta chains from a single sample sequenced in a study of blood T cells in healthy people across ages. A sample-barcoded 5' primer and a J-beta primer mix were used in a second PCR of roughly 6 to 12 cycles. TCRdb called the 5' RACE reads again in MiXCR, with one record for every CDR3 protein. The sample consists of nearly 800,000 distinct CDR3 sequences, more than 20% of them appearing once. These data were likewise used in another study, on T cells of mothers and their children.

Sample: blood. The receptor set was obtained from a boy under 18 in good health.

The table lists this clonotype with a few counts. This chain links TRBV6-2 or TRBV6-3 with TRBJ2-2; TRBD1 is a possible D gene (6 bases). CDR3 size: 14 residues. Per germline, CDR1 MNHEY and CDR2 SVGEGT. Trimming left V 0 bases short and J 8 bases short, with 10 bases between. The CDR3 protein is CASSYSFGQGELFF. The CDR3 coding sequence is TGTGCCAGCAGTTACTCATTCGGACAGGGGGAGCTGTTTTTT.

V gene TRBV5-5 combines with J gene TRBJ2-5; TRBD2 agrees at 8 bases. The last part of the DNA fits TRBJ2-1 better; the J call may be wrong. This CDR3 is 13 amino acids long. Per the germline V gene, CDR1 is SGHKS and CDR2 is YYEKEE (reference sequence). CDR3 residues: CASSGDLYNEQFF. The CDR3, as DNA: TGTGCCAGTAGCGGGGACCTGTACAATGAGCAGTTCTTC.

V usage is TRBV5-1 and J usage is TRBJ2-4, with no clear D. Germline lookup yields CDR1 SGHRS and CDR2 YFSETQ. The CDR3 is 17 residues long. Trimming shortened V by 0 bases and J by 0 bases, and 13 bases separated the two germline ends. The CDR3 spells CASSLESAVRAKNIQYF. The CDR3 region has the DNA TGCGCCAGCAGCTTGGAGTCGGCGGTACGAGCCAAAAACATTCAGTACTTC.

The CDR3: CASSPYGGRDQYF. Written as DNA, the CDR3 is TGTGCCAGCAGTCCCTATGGCGGGAGAGACCAGTACTTC. V and J are TRBV28 and TRBJ2-1; 7 nucleotides match TRBD2. The DNA matches TRBJ2-5 better at its end, which makes the J call doubtful. Germline CDR1 MDHEN, CDR2 SYDVKM. The CDR3 is 13 amino acids.

The gene calls are TRBV29-1 and TRBJ2-5; D unclear. Trimming shortened V by 2 bases and J by 0 bases, and 10 bases separated the two germline ends. Germline V CDR1 and CDR2: SQVTM, ANQGSEA. There are 14 residues in the CDR3. The CDR3 DNA is TGCAGCGTTGAAATATTACTGAACCAAGAGACCCAGTACTTC. It is translated as CSVEILLNQETQYF.

This clonotype turned up a few times. This sequence joins TRBV7-6 and TRBJ2-1, with D perhaps assigned TRBD1 or TRBD2 (6 bases each). Per the germline V gene, CDR1 is SGHVS and CDR2 is FNYEAQ. The CDR3 runs 17 residues. V lost 4 bases, J lost 3 bases, and 19 bases lay in between. The CDR3 nucleotides read TGTGCCAGCAGCTCGGGGGTCAGGGGTTCTTTCTACAATGAGCAGTTCTTC. This sequence encodes CASSSGVRGSFYNEQFF.

V usage is TRBV7-9 and J usage is TRBJ2-7; a weak D match, TRBD1 (5 bases). Trimming cost V 4 bases and J 2 bases, with 12 bases left between them. From germline, CDR1 is SEHNR and CDR2 FQNEAQ (reference sequence). This CDR3 region has 14 residues. CDR3 nucleotide sequence: TGTGCCAGCAGCTCCAGGGATAAGGCCTACGAGCAGTACTTC. It encodes CASSSRDKAYEQYF.

The V gene is TRBV21-1, the J gene TRBJ2-2; TRBD2, the D gene given by the table, was not confirmed from the DNA. TRBV21-1 corresponds to a pseudogene. The CDR3 contains 15 residues. CDR3 bases: TGTGCCAGCAGCAATTCTAGCGAAAACACCGGGGAGCTGTTTTTT. This codes for CASSNSSENTGELFF.

This clonotype was detected ten times or more. The rearrangement joins TRBV9 to TRBJ2-2; maybe TRBD2 (6 bases). Germline V gene data show CDR1 as SGDLS and CDR2 as YYNGEE. Between the trimmed V and J ends, which lost 3 bases and 5 bases, there was a span of 11 bases. There are 14 residues in the CDR3. DNA of the CDR3: TGTGCCAGCAGCGGTCAACTAGCTACCGGGGAGCTGTTTTTT. As protein: CASSGQLATGELFF.

This clonotype occurred many times. The gene calls are TRBV25-1 and TRBJ2-5, with 11 bases identical to TRBD1. CDR1 is MGHDK, CDR2 SYGVNS, per germline. CDR3 length: 15 residues. V gave up 4 bases and J gave up 5 bases; unmatched junction bases: 6. The CDR3: CASSGGQGEVETQYF. CDR3 coding DNA: TGTGCCAGCAGTGGGGGACAGGGGGAAGTCGAGACCCAGTACTTC. Drawing the rest from reference TRBV25-1 and TRBJ2-5, the complete variable domain is EADIYQTPRYLVIGTGKKITLECSQTMGHDKMYWYQQDPGMELHLIHYSYGVNSTEKGDLSSESTVSRIRTEHFPLTLESARPSHTSQYLCASSGGQGEVETQYFGPGTRLLVL.

This clonotype showed up just a few times. V gene TRBV6-6 combines with J gene TRBJ2-7, with TRBD2 matching 12 bases. The junction had 4 bases not matched to a gene; V was cut back by 6 bases and J by 4 bases. Germline V gene sequence: CDR1 MNHNY, CDR2 SVGAGI (reference sequence). CDR3 length: 14 residues. CDR3 protein: CASRLAGGGYEQYF. The CDR3 DNA is TGTGCCAGCAGACTAGCGGGGGGAGGATACGAGCAGTACTTC.

V usage is TRBV28 and J usage is TRBJ1-2, with D maybe TRBD1 (5 bases). Trimming shortened V by 6 bases and J by 2 bases, and 10 bases separated the two germline ends. The CDR3 covers 13 residues. Germline V gene lookup returns CDR1 MDHEN and CDR2 SYDVKM. DNA for the CDR3: TGTGCCAGCAGGTCGGGGCTCAACTATGGCTACACCTTC. Protein sequence: CASRSGLNYGYTF.

This clonotype was picked up a small number of times. The chain couples TRBV2 to TRBJ1-1; D uncertain. The V end lost 8 bases, the J end lost 4 bases, and 5 bases lay between the germline ends. Germline CDR1 reads SNHLY; CDR2 reads FYNNEI. This CDR3 has 10 amino acids. CDR3 residues: CASVVTEAFF. For the CDR3, the DNA is TGTGCCAGCGTAGTCACTGAAGCTTTCTTT.

This clonotype was counted between two and nine times. The chain couples TRBV6-2 or TRBV6-3 to TRBJ2-5, with 7 bases that match TRBD2. V lost 6 bases and J lost 1; bases outside the gene matches: 8. CDR1 and CDR2 (germline): MNHEY, SVGEGT. The CDR3 length is 15 residues. For the CDR3, the DNA is TGTGCCAGCAGCCCCACCGGGGGGATCCAAGAGACCCAGTACTTC. Translation: CASSPTGGIQETQYF.

The gene calls are TRBV4-3 and TRBJ2-7, with 11 nucleotides matching TRBD2. The CDR3 has 17 residues. After removal of 0 bases from V and 2 bases from J, the junction contained 6 bases not matched to a gene. From germline, CDR1 is LGHNA and CDR2 YSLEER. The CDR3 reads CASSQDLAGGQTYEQYF. The CDR3 DNA follows: TGCGCCAGCAGCCAAGATCTAGCGGGAGGTCAGACCTACGAGCAGTACTTC.

This chain links TRBV28 with TRBJ1-2, with D perhaps matching TRBD1 (6 bases). Germline CDR1 reads MDHEN; CDR2 reads SYDVKM. The V gene lost 6 bases and the J gene lost 3 bases, with 17 bases spanning the gap. The CDR3 sequence is 15 residues long. Here the CDR3 reads CASSPRAGADYGYTF. CDR3 coding DNA: TGTGCCAGCAGCCCCCGCGCAGGGGCGGACTATGGCTACACCTTC.

This clonotype appeared a few times. The rearrangement links TRBV28 to TRBJ1-1, with D unresolved. Germline V gives CDR1 MDHEN, CDR2 SYDVKM. This CDR3 has 12 residues. V dropped 8 bases and J dropped 1 base, with 8 bases sitting between them. Here the CDR3 DNA reads TGTGCCAGCCACAGTAGGAACACTGAAGCTTTCTTT. Residues: CASHSRNTEAFF.

The CDR3 loop reads CASSVGPGLGTNEKLFF. In DNA form, the CDR3 reads TGTGCCAGCAGCGTAGGTCCAGGGCTCGGCACTAATGAAAAACTGTTTTTT. The chain carries TRBV9 and TRBJ1-4; D is perhaps TRBD1 (5 bases). This CDR3 is 17 amino acids long. Per the germline V gene, CDR1 is SGDLS and CDR2 is YYNGEE. The V end lost 0 bases, the J end lost 2 bases, and 14 bases lay between the germline ends.

The chain carries TRBV5-1 and TRBJ1-6, with a weak D call TRBD1 (5 bases). The CDR3 loop spans 14 amino acids. V lost 0 bases to trimming and J lost 5 bases, with 6 bases between them. From germline, CDR1 is SGHRS and CDR2 YFSETQ. In nucleotides, the CDR3 is TGCGCCAGCAGCTTGGAACAGGATAATTCACCCCTCCACTTT. Amino acids: CASSLEQDNSPLHF.

A few counts support this clonotype. The chain combines TRBV14 with TRBJ2-4; D is undetermined. V lost 1 base and J 7 bases, leaving 8 bases between the germline ends. CDR1 is SGHDN and CDR2 is FVKESK in the germline V gene. CDR3 length: 13 amino acids. The CDR3: CASSQVSENIQYF. As DNA, the CDR3 is TGTGCCAGCAGCCAAGTCTCTGAGAACATTCAGTACTTC. The whole variable domain, remainder taken from reference TRBV14 and TRBJ2-4, is EAGVTQFPSHSVIEKGQTVTLRCDPISGHDNLYWYRRVMGKEIKFLLHFVKESKQDESGMPNNRFLAERTGGTYSTLKVQPAELEDSGVYFCASSQVSENIQYFGAGTRLSVL.

This clonotype has only a few counts. The chain is built from TRBV18 and TRBJ2-4, with a tentative D call TRBD1 (6 bases). Germline V gives CDR1 KGHSH, CDR2 LQKENI. CDR3 length: 15 amino acids. Trimming pared 0 bases from V and 8 bases from J, leaving 14 bases between. The CDR3 DNA reads TGTGCCAGCTCACCACCCAGGGGCGGTAGTGACATTCAGTACTTC. It translates to CASSPPRGGSDIQYF.